This T cell receptor (beta chain) was identified in a study of blood T cell repertoires in COVID-19. Trimming took off 7 bases at V and 7 bases at J, with 26 bases between the two ends. The V gene's germline CDR1 is SGHRS and CDR2 YFSETQ. This CDR3 contains 17 residues. The protocol was immunoSEQ multiplex PCR, while the TCRdb copy is restricted to in-frame clones and leaves out a portion. This sample has roughly 200,000 clones, with more than 75% found just once. What was sequenced was peripheral blood. The chain uses TRBV5-1 and TRBJ2-2; TRBD2 is a possible D gene (6 bases). This receptor was obtained from a person aged 70 to 79 with COVID-19, enrolled during active disease. CDR3 amino acids: CASGKGGRTSRDGELFF. The CDR3 nucleotides are TGCGCCAGCGGAAAGGGAGGACGGACCTCACGAGACGGGGAGCTGTTTTTT.